One TCR beta chain is described in this entry. This sample stems from a study of OX40 agonist ivuxolimab in advanced cancers. In the study overall: Patients were treated with ivuxolimab, an agonistic anti-OX40 (CD134) antibody.

Sequencing used immunoSEQ multiplex PCR; TCRdb keeps in-frame clones, though not all of them. The sample lists 35,000 to 45,000 clones, more than 75% occurring once. Excluded were patients having autoimmune disease history or systemic immunosuppression. Trimming cost V 2 bases and J 7 bases, with 12 bases left between them. CDR1 is SGHAT and CDR2 is FQDESV in the germline V gene (reference sequence). The CDR3 consists of 14 residues. This chain links TRBV11-1 with TRBJ2-1, with a possible D match to TRBD2 (5 bases). This receptor was taken from an adult with an advanced solid tumor such as melanoma, head and neck, liver or kidney cancer. The material was CD4+ or CD8+ T cells sorted from blood, obtained in a trial of the OX40 agonist ivuxolimab. The CDR3 region is CASSLNPGRNEQFF. The CDR3 coding sequence is TGTGCCAGCAGCTTAAACCCGGGAAGGAATGAGCAGTTCTTC.